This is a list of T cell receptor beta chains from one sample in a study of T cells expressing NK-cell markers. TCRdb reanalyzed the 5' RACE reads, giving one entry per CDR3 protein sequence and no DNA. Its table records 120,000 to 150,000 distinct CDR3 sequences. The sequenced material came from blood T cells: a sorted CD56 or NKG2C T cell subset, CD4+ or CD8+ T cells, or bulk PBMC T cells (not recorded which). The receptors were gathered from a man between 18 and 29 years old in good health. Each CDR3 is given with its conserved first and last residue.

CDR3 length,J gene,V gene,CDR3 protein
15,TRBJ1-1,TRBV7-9,CASSTPQGAGTEAFF
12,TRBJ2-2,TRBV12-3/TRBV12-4,CAIITWAGELFF
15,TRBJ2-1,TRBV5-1,CASSFRQGSYNEQFF
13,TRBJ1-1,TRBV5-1,CASSLEGSAEAFF
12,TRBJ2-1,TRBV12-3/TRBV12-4,CASGGVYNEQFF
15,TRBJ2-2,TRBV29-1,CSVVLGIANTGELFF
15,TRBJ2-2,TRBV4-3,CASSHSSQGTGELFF
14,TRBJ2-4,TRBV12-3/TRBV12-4,CASSLGSLENIQYF
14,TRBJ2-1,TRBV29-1,CSVAGTGSYNEQFF
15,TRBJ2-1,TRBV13,CASSPVAIGGDEQFF
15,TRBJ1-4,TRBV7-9,CASSPDGPGGEKLFF
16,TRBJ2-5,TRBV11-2,CASSLGGQGAMETQYF
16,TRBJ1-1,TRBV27,CASSLSVAGLNTEAFF
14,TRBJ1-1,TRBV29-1,CSVEDGTDNTEAFF
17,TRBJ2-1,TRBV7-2,CASSSHTAGGLYNEQFF
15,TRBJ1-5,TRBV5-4,CASSLDRGQGQPQHF
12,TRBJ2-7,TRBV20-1,CSARRGSHEQYF
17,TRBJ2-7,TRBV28,CASRPRYRDSYSYEQYF
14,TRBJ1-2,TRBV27,CASSFGGGGDGYTF
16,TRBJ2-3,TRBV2,CASSDLDSPSTDTQYF
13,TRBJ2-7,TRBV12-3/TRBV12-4,CASSHRLKDGQYF
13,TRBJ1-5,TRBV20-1,CSARNPYNQPQHF
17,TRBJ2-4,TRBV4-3,CASSQDWDSRSKNIQYF
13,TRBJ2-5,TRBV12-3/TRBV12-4,CASSYRGGETQYF
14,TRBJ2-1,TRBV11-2,CASSLVAGAHEQFF
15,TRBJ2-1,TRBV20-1,CSARPPGLAGDEQFF